This TCR beta chain is drawn from a study of molecular identifiers for immune sequencing clone quantification. In this sample, this clonotype turned up a few times. Its cognate antigen is unknown. Whole-study findings and limits: Spiked-in Jurkat TCR RNA corresponding to one cell was reported as detectable against over 900,000 naive cells. The share of molecules held by clones above 20 RNA copies was over 99% in effector cells and under 1% in naive cells.

The germline gives CDR1 LNHDA, CDR2 SQIVND (reference sequence). The trim removed 5 bases at V and 4 bases at J, leaving 15 bases unmatched. The CDR3 has 19 amino acids. MiXCR was run by TCRdb on the PCR reads, yielding one entry per CDR3 protein. The data contain about 35,000 distinct CDR3 sequences, 15% to 20% of them singletons. Sorting was used to obtain naive CD8 T cells (CD8+CD4-CCR7+CD45RA+). The TCR sequence derives from a human donor in good health. Some libraries in this study had Jurkat cell RNA spiked in. The sequencing input was naive CD8+ T cells from blood, with Jurkat cell RNA spiked in. Subset of the sample: FACS-sorted CD8+CD4-CCR7+CD45RA+ naive T cells. This chain links TRBV19 with TRBJ2-7; TRBD2 matches at 15 bases. CDR3 sequence (DNA): TGTGCCAGTAGTGATCTTTCCGGGACTAGCGGGAGGAGGTCGTACGAGCAGTACTTC. It yields the protein CASSDLSGTSGRRSYEQYF. The full variable domain, rest sourced from reference TRBV19 and TRBJ2-7, is DGGITQSPKYLFRKEGQNVTLSCEQNLNHDAMYWYRQDPGQGLRLIYYSQIVNDFQKGDIAEGYSVSREKKESFPLTVTSAQKNPTAFYLCASSDLSGTSGRRSYEQYFGPGTRLTVT.